A single sample gave rise to the 25 T cell receptor beta chains below, sequenced in a study of cytomegalovirus exposure and HLA in healthy donors. PCR involved 60 Vbeta and 13 Jbeta primers. Repertoires were generated with immunoSEQ multiplex PCR, while TCRdb's copy carries only in-frame clones and drops some. The sample carries some 140,000 clones, about 68% recorded once. Sequences were obtained from PBMCs. These TCRs come from a young man in good health and CMV-seronegative.

This sequence joins TRBV10-3 and TRBJ1-5; 8 nucleotides align to TRBD1. This CDR3 region has 16 residues. V lost 3 bases and J lost 7; bases outside the gene matches: 11. CDR1 ENHRY and CDR2 SYGVKD come from the germline V gene. The CDR3 region has the DNA TGTGCCATCAGTGACCGCTCCGGGACAGGAAACCAGCCCCAGCATTTT. Translation gives CAISDRSGTGNQPQHF.

The chain combines TRBV15 with TRBJ1-1, with D possibly matching TRBD1 (6 bases). CDR3 length: 12 residues. V was shortened by 5 bases and J by 6 bases, with 10 bases between the two germline ends. CDR1 is LNHNV and CDR2 is YYDKDF in the germline V gene (reference sequence). DNA of the CDR3: TGTGCCACCAGCTCAGGGGTGGCTGAAGCTTTCTTT. Protein: CATSSGVAEAFF.

This clone has just a few counts. The V call is TRBV27, the J call TRBJ2-7, with D perhaps TRBD2 (5 bases). V lost 3 bases, J lost 6 bases, and 12 bases lay in between. The CDR3 has 13 amino acids. Germline V gene data show CDR1 as MNHEY and CDR2 as SMNVEV (reference sequence). The CDR3 sequence is CASSFSFGSEQYF. CDR3 DNA: TGTGCCAGCAGTTTCTCTTTTGGGAGCGAGCAGTACTTC.

The chain employs TRBV6-6 and TRBJ2-7; possible D gene TRBD2, 5 bases. Germline CDR1 MNHNY, CDR2 SVGAGI (reference sequence). Trimming stripped 6 bases from V and 2 bases from J, with 11 bases between. The CDR3 sequence is 13 residues long. The CDR3 DNA is TGTGCCAGCAGATCCGGGATAACCTACGAGCAGTACTTC. Translated, it gives CASRSGITYEQYF.

The genes are TRBV16 and TRBJ2-6; D may be TRBD2 (6 bases). From germline, CDR1 is KGHSY and CDR2 FQNENV. The V end lost 0 bases, the J end lost 0 bases, and 6 bases lay between the germline ends. The CDR3 consists of 16 residues. CDR3 nucleotide sequence: TGTGCCAGCAGCCAATCGGGGGGCTCTGGGGCCAACGTCCTGACTTTC. This codes for CASSQSGGSGANVLTF.

This chain links TRBV5-6 with TRBJ2-3, with a tentative D call TRBD2 (6 bases). The CDR3 contains 14 residues. Germline V gives CDR1 SGHDT, CDR2 YYEEEE. V was shortened by 4 bases and J by 2 bases, with 11 bases between the two germline ends. The CDR3 region has the DNA TGTGCCAGCAGCCCCGGGACTGCCACAGATACGCAGTATTTT. Protein sequence: CASSPGTATDTQYF.

The CDR3 nucleotides are TGTGCCAGTAGTACCGCGGACAGCTATGGCTACACCTTC. It yields the protein CASSTADSYGYTF. V gene TRBV19 combines with J gene TRBJ1-2; a possible D gene is TRBD1 (6 bases). The length of the CDR3 is 13 residues. Looked up from germline, CDR1 is LNHDA and CDR2 is SQIVND (reference sequence). V lost 4 bases, J lost 4 bases, and 10 bases lay in between.

The chain links TRBV13 to TRBJ1-2; 8 bases align to TRBD1. The V segment lost 0 bases and the J segment 4 bases; nucleotides outside the gene matches: 7. CDR1 is PRHDT and CDR2 is FYEKMQ in the germline V gene (reference sequence). CDR3 length: 16 residues. In DNA form, the CDR3 reads TGTGCCAGCAGCTTAGGGTTAGGACAGGGTGGCTATGGCTACACCTTC. This translates into CASSLGLGQGGYGYTF.

This chain uses TRBV19 with TRBJ2-5, with 10 bases that match TRBD1. The CDR3 runs to 16 residues. The V and J ends lost 5 bases and 5 bases, in that order; junction bases with no gene match: 11. Germline lookup yields CDR1 LNHDA and CDR2 SQIVND (reference sequence). CDR3 nucleotides: TGTGCCAGTAGTCAAGGGACAGGGGACCTCCGGGAGACCCAGTACTTC. The encoded protein is CASSQGTGDLRETQYF.

The V and J genes are TRBV5-1 and TRBJ2-3; D is undetermined. Germline V gene sequence: CDR1 SGHRS, CDR2 YFSETQ. Trimming removed 4 bases at V and 6 bases at J, with 9 bases between. The CDR3 contains 12 residues. This CDR3 reads CASSPDTDTQYF. CDR3 bases: TGCGCCAGCAGCCCTGACACCGATACGCAGTATTTT.

This clone was picked up one time. V is TRBV7-9 and J is TRBJ1-1; tentatively, D is TRBD1 (5 bases). Deletions cut 0 bases from V and 7 bases from J, with 9 bases between. Germline V lookup: CDR1 SEHNR, CDR2 FQNEAQ (reference sequence). The CDR3 loop spans 13 amino acids. DNA for the CDR3: TGTGCCAGCAGCTTAGCGCAGGGAGGTGAAGCTTTCTTT. Its translation is CASSLAQGGEAFF.

V usage is TRBV25-1 and J usage is TRBJ2-1, with D hard to call. CDR3 size: 13 residues. Germline lookup yields CDR1 MGHDK and CDR2 SYGVNS. The germline V and J ends were trimmed by 1 base and 4 bases, with 5 bases remaining between them. The CDR3, as DNA: TGTGCCAGCAGTGAATCAGGATACAATGAGCAGTTCTTC. Translated: CASSESGYNEQFF.

V gene TRBV18 combines with J gene TRBJ2-2; D possibly corresponds to TRBD2 (5 bases). Germline CDR1 reads KGHSH; CDR2 reads LQKENI. The length of the CDR3 is 15 residues. V was cut by 3 bases and J by 4 bases, with 12 bases left in between. CDR3 loop: CASSPSRGSTGELFF. The DNA of the CDR3 is TGTGCCAGCTCACCTAGCCGGGGTTCCACCGGGGAGCTGTTTTTT.

The chain carries TRBV20-1 and TRBJ2-5; no definite D call. V was pared by 5 bases and J by 5 bases, with 9 bases between. Germline values: CDR1 DFQATT, CDR2 SNEGSKA (reference sequence). The CDR3 is 11 residues long. DNA for the CDR3: TGCAGTGCTCGCACCGGGGAGACCCAGTACTTC. Its protein is CSARTGETQYF.

The chain combines TRBV5-1 with TRBJ2-2, with D hard to call. This CDR3 has 14 amino acids. Trimming pared 1 base from V and 1 base from J, leaving 5 bases between. The germline V gene has CDR1 SGHRS and CDR2 YFSETQ. The DNA for the CDR3 is TGCGCCAGCAGCTTGCGTCTGAACACCGGGGAGCTGTTTTTT. Translated: CASSLRLNTGELFF.

This clone was picked up a small number of times. The V call is TRBV2, the J call TRBJ2-7; perhaps TRBD1 as D (6 bases). V lost 3 bases, J lost 5 bases, and 14 bases lay in between. The CDR3 runs 14 residues. The germline gives CDR1 SNHLY, CDR2 FYNNEI. Here the CDR3 DNA reads TGTGCCAGCAGTGAGATCAGGACAGTAAACGAGCAGTACTTC. It codes for CASSEIRTVNEQYF.

The chain joins TRBV7-6 to TRBJ1-1; a weak D match, TRBD1 (6 bases). The CDR3 spans 17 residues. V lost 5 bases and J lost 4, with 23 bases in between. Germline V lookup: CDR1 SGHVS, CDR2 FNYEAQ. CDR3 region: CASSPQGGGFRITEAFF. In DNA form, the CDR3 reads TGTGCCAGCAGCCCACAGGGCGGGGGGTTTCGGATCACTGAAGCTTTCTTT.

The V gene is TRBV28, the J gene TRBJ1-1; the D gene is possibly TRBD1 (5 bases). The V and J ends lost 6 bases and 1 base respectively, with 12 bases between them. Germline V lookup: CDR1 MDHEN, CDR2 SYDVKM. The CDR3 totals 14 residues. DNA for the CDR3: TGTGCCAGCAGCCTAGGACAAGCGAACACTGAAGCTTTCTTT. It yields the protein CASSLGQANTEAFF.

The chain uses TRBV2 and TRBJ2-7, with TRBD1 identical over 7 bases. Germline-derived CDR1 and CDR2 are SNHLY and FYNNEI. V lost 9 bases, J lost 0 bases, and 5 bases stayed unmatched. This CDR3 region has 13 residues. CDR3 amino acids: CASFGQASYEQYF. The CDR3, as DNA: TGTGCCAGTTTCGGACAGGCCTCCTACGAGCAGTACTTC.

The V gene is TRBV19, the J gene TRBJ1-4, with 10 bases identical to TRBD1. The CDR3 sequence is 14 residues long. Per the germline V gene, CDR1 is LNHDA and CDR2 is SQIVND (reference sequence). J lost 8 bases, V lost 7 bases, and 7 bases had no gene match. The CDR3 nucleotides read TGTGCCAGTATCGGACAGGGGGTTCGAGAAAAACTGTTTTTT. It translates to CASIGQGVREKLFF.

The chain couples TRBV7-8 to TRBJ1-5, with 7 positions matching TRBD1. The CDR3 is made up of 16 amino acids. V gave up 4 bases and J gave up 1 base; unmatched junction bases: 7. Germline CDR1 is SGHVS and CDR2 is FQNEAQ. The CDR3 sequence: CASSSWTGESNQPQHF. The CDR3 DNA follows: TGTGCCAGCAGCTCCTGGACAGGCGAGAGCAATCAGCCCCAGCATTTT.

This clone occurred once. The genes are TRBV29-1 and TRBJ2-7; maybe TRBD1 (6 bases). Trimming stripped 6 bases from V and 3 bases from J, with 18 bases between. CDR3 size: 14 residues. The germline CDR1 and CDR2 sequences are SQVTM and ANQGSEA. The CDR3: CSVELPDRGYEQYF. For the CDR3, the DNA is TGCAGCGTCGAACTACCGGACAGAGGCTACGAGCAGTACTTC.

V gene TRBV4-1 combines with J gene TRBJ2-2; D is possibly TRBD1 (5 bases). With 0 bases removed from V and 1 base from J, the gap between germline ends came to 12 bases. The germline V gene has CDR1 MGHRA and CDR2 YSYEKL. This CDR3 has 17 amino acids. CDR3 DNA sequence: TGCGCCAGCAGCCAAGACGGGCCAGGGTGGAACACCGGGGAGCTGTTTTTT. As protein: CASSQDGPGWNTGELFF.

This clone was counted a single time. This chain joins TRBV2 and TRBJ1-4, with no clear D. Per the germline V gene, CDR1 is SNHLY and CDR2 is FYNNEI. Trimming stripped 2 bases from V and 4 bases from J, with 8 bases between. The length of the CDR3 is 14 residues. The CDR3 region is CASSERVINEKLFF. CDR3 DNA sequence: TGTGCCAGCAGTGAACGGGTGATTAATGAAAAACTGTTTTTT.

The chain recombines TRBV27 with TRBJ1-6; 9 bases fit TRBD1. V lost 6 bases, J lost 10 bases, and 10 bases stayed unmatched. Germline V gives CDR1 MNHEY, CDR2 SMNVEV (reference sequence). The CDR3 consists of 15 residues. As DNA, the CDR3 is TGTGCCAGCAGCCGCGAGGGACAGGGTTTGTCACCCCTCCACTTT. Translated, it gives CASSREGQGLSPLHF.